Presented here are 20 T cell receptor beta chains from one specimen sequenced in a study of graft-versus-host responses after intestinal transplantation. Here immunoSEQ multiplex PCR was the method, and the copy in TCRdb shows in-frame clones only, minus some. The profile shows some 130,000 clones, about 93% of them singletons. No cognate antigen is known for these TCRs. The material was unstimulated CD4+ T cells sorted from spleen or lymph node cells, obtained before intestinal transplant. The source of these receptors is a human donor who received an intestinal transplant.

The chain joins TRBV28 to TRBJ2-3; a weak D match, TRBD2 (6 bases). CDR3 length: 12 residues. Germline CDR1 is MDHEN and CDR2 is SYDVKM. The chain's CDR3 is CAEGEFTDTQYF. The CDR3 DNA is TGTGCGGAGGGAGAGTTCACAGATACGCAGTATTTT.

This rearrangement joins TRBV18 to TRBJ2-5; possible D gene TRBD2, 5 bases. Germline lookup yields CDR1 KGHSH and CDR2 LQKENI. The V end lost 3 bases, the J end lost 7 bases, and 15 bases lay between the germline ends. This CDR3 contains 14 residues. The CDR3 protein is CASSPPSTRGTQYF. For the CDR3, the DNA is TGTGCCAGCTCACCTCCAAGTACTCGGGGGACCCAGTACTTC.

The table lists this clone with a few counts. This chain uses TRBV9 with TRBJ1-5; 9 bases line up with TRBD1. Trimming took 3 bases from V and 5 from J; bases not matched to a gene: 0. Germline loops: CDR1 SGDLS, CDR2 YYNGEE. The CDR3 has 13 residues. CDR3 nucleotides: TGTGCCAGCAGCGGGACAGGGGATCAGCCCCAGCATTTT. Encoded protein: CASSGTGDQPQHF.

Here the CDR3 DNA reads TGTGCCAGCAGTTTATCGGGAGGGACCGCTGATCAGCCCCAGCATTTT. This translates into CASSLSGGTADQPQHF. This sequence joins TRBV27 and TRBJ1-5, with a possible D match to TRBD1 (5 bases). This CDR3 has 16 residues. Germline-derived CDR1 and CDR2 are MNHEY and SMNVEV (reference sequence). V dropped 0 bases and J dropped 5 bases, with 14 bases sitting between them.

With regard to this clone: This same CDR3 is encoded by further DNA sequences in the sample. The chain links TRBV6-5 to TRBJ2-7; 8 bases map to TRBD1. Germline trimming cut 5 bases from V and 0 bases from J; bases unmatched to any gene: 0. CDR3 size: 13 residues. The V gene's germline CDR1 is MNHEY and CDR2 SVGAGI. The CDR3 region is CASSDRGSYEQYF. The DNA of the CDR3 is TGTGCCAGCAGTGACAGGGGCTCCTACGAGCAGTACTTC.

The chain combines TRBV5-4 with TRBJ2-7; D may be TRBD1 (8 bases). This CDR3 region has 14 residues. CDR1 is SGHNT, CDR2 YYREEE, per germline (reference sequence). Deletions cut 3 bases from V and 4 bases from J, with 14 bases between. CDR3 in DNA: TGTGCCAGCAGCTACACAGGGGGGGGATACGAGCAGTACTTC. Translation gives CASSYTGGGYEQYF. Variable domain in full (rest from reference TRBV5-4 and TRBJ2-7): ETGVTQSPTHLIKTRGQQVTLRCSSQSGHNTVSWYQQALGQGPQFIFQYYREEENGRGNFPPRFSGLQFPNYSSELNVNALELDDSALYLCASSYTGGGYEQYFGPGTRLTVT.

The genes are TRBV7-8 and TRBJ2-5, with D uncertain. There are 14 residues in the CDR3. In germline, CDR1 is SGHVS, CDR2 FQNEAQ. Trimming took off 1 base at V and 5 bases at J, with 11 bases between the two ends. CDR3 DNA sequence: TGTGCCAGCAGCTTAGGTAGGGTCCAGGAGACCCAGTACTTC. Translating it yields CASSLGRVQETQYF.

The chain links TRBV2 to TRBJ1-5; a weak D match, TRBD1 (6 bases). The CDR3 is 14 amino acids. Trimming took 4 bases from V and 1 from J, leaving 8 bases between them. In germline, CDR1 is SNHLY, CDR2 FYNNEI. The CDR3 here is CASSGTVSNQPQHF. The DNA for the CDR3 is TGTGCCAGCAGTGGGACAGTCAGCAATCAGCCCCAGCATTTT.

Of note for this clone: A read error may produce the germline difference seen at one junction end. The chain combines TRBV7-7 with TRBJ2-1; possible D gene TRBD2, 5 bases. This CDR3 comprises 13 residues. The V gene's germline CDR1 is SSHAT and CDR2 FNYEAQ (reference sequence). The CDR3 region is CASSLRLASEQFF. The CDR3 DNA sequence: TGTGCTAGCAGCTTACGTTTAGCGAGTGAGCAGTTCTTC.

This clone was found once. The V and J genes are TRBV7-2 and TRBJ2-5; D may correspond to TRBD1 or TRBD2 (5 bases each). Matching the DNA end better, TRBJ2-7 makes the J call doubtful. Germline CDR1 SGHTA, CDR2 FQGNSA. The CDR3 is 13 amino acids. The CDR3 reads CASSYTTGLEQYF. CDR3 DNA sequence: TGTGCCAGCAGCTACACCACGGGGCTCGAGCAGTACTTC.

This chain connects TRBV18 to TRBJ2-1; 12 bases line up with TRBD2. J gave up 9 bases and V 3 bases, and 3 bases lay outside the gene matches. CDR3 length equals 14 residues. In germline, CDR1 is KGHSH, CDR2 LQKENI. In DNA form, the CDR3 reads TGTGCCAGCTCACCGTCACTAGCGGGGGGTGAGCAGTTCTTC. Its protein is CASSPSLAGGEQFF.

In DNA, the CDR3 is TGTGCCAGCAGCGTAGACGGCAGCGGGAGGACCTACAATGAGCAGTTCTTC. Protein sequence: CASSVDGSGRTYNEQFF. This chain uses TRBV9 with TRBJ2-1; TRBD2 matches 9 bases. The CDR3 extends over 17 amino acids. CDR1 is SGDLS, CDR2 YYNGEE, per germline. V shed 0 bases, J shed 2 bases, and the junction held 6 bases outside the gene matches.

V is TRBV12-5 and J is TRBJ2-3; 7 bases are a match to TRBD1. J lost 3 bases, V lost 6 bases, and 6 bases had no gene match. The CDR3 consists of 14 residues. CDR1 is LGHNT and CDR2 is FRNRAP in the germline V gene. The CDR3 nucleotides are TGTGCTAGTGGCGACAGGGTTGCGACAGATACGCAGTATTTT. This translates into CASGDRVATDTQYF.

This chain uses TRBV2 with TRBJ2-2, with D perhaps TRBD2 (5 bases). The germline V gene has CDR1 SNHLY and CDR2 FYNNEI. Deletions cut 7 bases from V and 6 bases from J, with 12 bases between. This CDR3 has 13 residues. CDR3 loop: CASTEGNPGELFF. In DNA, the CDR3 is TGTGCCAGCACAGAGGGTAACCCCGGGGAGCTGTTTTTT.

The chain has TRBV6-1 and TRBJ1-2; D possibly corresponds to TRBD1 (5 bases). V lost 10 bases, J lost 2 bases, and 14 bases lay in between. The CDR3 is made up of 13 amino acids. Per germline, CDR1 MNHNS and CDR2 SASEGT. The CDR3 region is CAISRDGNYGYTF. CDR3 bases: TGTGCCATTTCGAGGGACGGCAACTATGGCTACACCTTC.

This chain uses TRBV4-2 with TRBJ2-4, with 9 bases aligning to TRBD2. The trim removed 4 bases at V and 6 bases at J, leaving 16 bases unmatched. The CDR3 extends over 18 amino acids. Per germline, CDR1 LGHNA and CDR2 YNFKEQ. As DNA, the CDR3 is TGTGCCAGCAGCCCAAATCAACGGCTAGCGGGATCAAGAAACATTCAGTACTTC. It translates to CASSPNQRLAGSRNIQYF.

V gene TRBV2 combines with J gene TRBJ2-3; possible D gene TRBD2, 6 bases. CDR3 length: 16 amino acids. Germline-derived CDR1 and CDR2 are SNHLY and FYNNEI. Trimming removed 11 bases at V and 0 bases at J, with 21 bases between. CDR3 amino acids: CAVLPSRRDSTDTQYF. The CDR3 DNA reads as TGTGCCGTCCTACCTAGCCGGAGGGACAGCACAGATACGCAGTATTTT.

The rearrangement links TRBV28 to TRBJ1-1; no firm D call. Trimming removed 3 bases at V and 0 bases at J, with 8 bases between. This CDR3 spans 14 amino acids. Germline CDR1 MDHEN, CDR2 SYDVKM. DNA of the CDR3: TGTGCCAGCAGTTTGGCAAGCATGAACACTGAAGCTTTCTTT. Translating gives CASSLASMNTEAFF.

This clone was seen only once. V gene TRBV7-6 combines with J gene TRBJ2-1; 10 bases align to TRBD2. There are 17 residues in the CDR3. Germline V CDR1 and CDR2: SGHVS, FNYEAQ. With 5 bases clipped from V and 4 bases from J, the junction kept 11 bases outside the gene matches. DNA of the CDR3: TGTGCCAGCAGCCCGAGGACTAGCGGAATCTTGTACAATGAGCAGTTCTTC. The encoded protein is CASSPRTSGILYNEQFF.

The count of this clone is one. The V call is TRBV5-1, the J call TRBJ2-2, with TRBD2 matching over 9 bases. CDR1 and CDR2 (germline): SGHRS, YFSETQ. V dropped 7 bases and J dropped 2; count of bases not matched to a gene: 3. This CDR3 has 14 amino acids. For the CDR3, the DNA is TGCGCCAGCGGGCTAGCGGGAAACACCGGGGAGCTGTTTTTT. It specifies CASGLAGNTGELFF.